The sequence of this T cell receptor (beta chain) was determined in a study of T cells in tuberculosis. The assay was immunoSEQ multiplex PCR, and TCRdb's table has in-frame clones only and misses some. The profile covers about 43,000 clones, with 95% appearing a single time and roughly 3.5% taken by the ten largest. The length of the CDR3 is 15 residues. Germline loops: CDR1 SGHTA, CDR2 FQGNSA. V lost 5 bases, J lost 0 bases, and 11 bases lay in between. Each donor contributed roughly 100,000 T cells on average, unsorted. The sample comprised PBMCs. The J gene is TRBJ2-1, the V gene TRBV7-2; D is ambiguous. This clonotype was sampled from a donor aged 10 to 29 with latent tuberculosis or without tuberculosis infection. This chain's CDR3 is CASSPRESSYNEQFF. The CDR3, as DNA: TGTGCCAGCAGCCCCCGTGAGAGCTCCTACAATGAGCAGTTCTTC.